The entry below describes one T cell receptor beta chain. The data were obtained in a study of cytomegalovirus exposure and HLA in healthy donors. Sequencing was performed with immunoSEQ multiplex PCR; in TCRdb, only in-frame clones are kept and a portion is missing. Here the sample spans 65,000 or so clones, about 94% being singletons. J was trimmed by 0 bases and V by 4 bases; bases with no gene match: 3. CDR1 is LGHNA and CDR2 is YNFKEQ in the germline V gene. The CDR3 has 15 amino acids. Sequencing was done on a sample of PBMCs. This chain connects TRBV4-2 to TRBJ2-3; 8 bases agree with TRBD1. The TCR was taken from a man between 18 and 29 years old in good health and CMV-seropositive. In nucleotides, the CDR3 is TGTGCCAGCAGCCCCGGGACAGGAAGCACAGATACGCAGTATTTT. Translated: CASSPGTGSTDTQYF.